The entry below gives a single T cell receptor beta chain sequence along with its context. Its antigen is as yet unknown. The data were obtained in a study of cytomegalovirus exposure and HLA in healthy donors. In the study overall: Researchers found that approximately 77% of over 350 genotyped donors fell within the Caucasian-associated ancestry cluster.

Study-level results: Data from an earlier analysis indicated that most TCR beta V segments were productive either about 90% or about 30% of the time.

The primer mix had 60 Vbeta and 13 Jbeta primers. Assay: immunoSEQ multiplex PCR; the TCRdb copy retains only in-frame clones and omits some. The sample table includes about 160,000 clones. The CDR3 extends over 18 amino acids. Germline CDR1 SNHLY, CDR2 FYNNEI. V gave up 8 bases and J gave up 5 bases; unmatched junction bases: 14. The J gene is TRBJ2-3, the V gene TRBV2; 15 bases map to TRBD2. This receptor was identified in a man aged 25-45 years in good health and CMV-seronegative. The sequenced sample was PBMCs. CDR3 DNA: TGTGCCAGCTCTCTCAACGGACTAGCGGGAGGGCAAGGAGATACGCAGTATTTT. Translated, it gives CASSLNGLAGGQGDTQYF.